This T cell receptor (beta chain) appears in the sequencing data of a study of regulatory T cells in long-lasting Graves disease. Study context: Patients newly diagnosed with Graves' had been on antithyroid drugs for under 3 months.

This clonotype was detected ten times or more. The CDR3 loop spans 18 amino acids. The V gene's germline CDR1 is LGHNT and CDR2 FRNRAP. With 0 bases clipped from V and 9 bases from J, the junction kept 16 bases outside the gene matches. Time point reported: newly diagnosed GD, antithyroid drugs for less than 3 months. Construction of the TCR library relied on RNA isolated from PBMCs. Building of the TCR beta libraries involved iRepertoire HTBI primers and Arm-PCR of CDR3 regions. Using its own MiXCR run on the multiplex PCR reads, TCRdb lists one record per CDR3 protein. The sample includes some 460,000 distinct CDR3 sequences, roughly 15% of them seen just once. The sample was also reused in another study, on T cells in Graves' hyperthyroidism and ophthalmopathy. This second study notes: These patients, aged 18 to 65, had recently diagnosed hyperthyroidism lasting under 2 months. First-round RT-PCR with HTBI primers amplified the TCR CDR3 region.

The TCR originated in a man aged 35 to 55 with Graves disease. V gene TRBV12-5 combines with J gene TRBJ2-1, with TRBD2 matching 8 bases. Here the sequenced sample was peripheral blood mononuclear cells (PBMCs), taken at new diagnosis, from a patient treated with antithyroid drugs. CDR3 residues: CASGLVLSGSGRLSEQFF. As DNA, the CDR3 is TGTGCTAGTGGTTTGGTATTATCAGGGAGCGGGAGATTAAGTGAGCAGTTCTTC.